This T cell receptor beta chain was identified during a study of long-term antiretroviral therapy in people with HIV. immunoSEQ v3.0 was run at survey level. Clones were read by immunoSEQ multiplex PCR, and TCRdb kept only the in-frame ones, dropping some. The profile shows about 27,000 clones, nearly 85% of them singletons. V was clipped by 3 bases and J by 10 bases, with 10 bases between them. From germline, CDR1 is SGHTA and CDR2 FQGTGA. The CDR3 has 13 amino acids. Everyone in the study who had HIV was treated in the United States. This clone was seen only a few times. Sequencing used unsorted PBMCs, obtained 0.8 years before starting antiretroviral therapy. This clonotype originated in a man aged 18 to 29 with HIV. This rearrangement joins TRBV7-3 to TRBJ1-6; no definite D call. The CDR3, as DNA: TGTGCCAGCAGCTTGGATGGTCGGTCACCCCTCCACTTT. Protein product: CASSLDGRSPLHF.